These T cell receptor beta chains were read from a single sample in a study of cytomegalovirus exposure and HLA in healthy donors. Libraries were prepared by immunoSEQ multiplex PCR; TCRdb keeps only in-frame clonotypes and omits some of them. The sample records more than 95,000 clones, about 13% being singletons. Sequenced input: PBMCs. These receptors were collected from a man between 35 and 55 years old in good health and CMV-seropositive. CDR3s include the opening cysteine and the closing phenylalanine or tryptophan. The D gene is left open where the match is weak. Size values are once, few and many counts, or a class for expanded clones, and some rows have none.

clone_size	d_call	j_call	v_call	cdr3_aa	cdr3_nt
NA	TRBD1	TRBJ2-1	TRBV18	CASSPDGQGGNEQFF	TGTGCCAGCTCCCCCGACGGACAGGGTGGCAATGAGCAGTTCTTC
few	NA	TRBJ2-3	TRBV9	CASSGGQPTDTQYF	TGTGCCAGCAGCGGCGGACAGCCCACAGATACGCAGTATTTT
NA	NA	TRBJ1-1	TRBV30	CAWSLWGGTEAFF	TGTGCCTGGAGCCTCTGGGGGGGCACTGAAGCTTTCTTT
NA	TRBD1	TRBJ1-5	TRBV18	CASSPDREGQPQHF	TGTGCCAGCTCACCCGACAGGGAAGGTCAGCCCCAGCATTTT
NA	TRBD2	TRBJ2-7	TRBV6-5	CASTVGRESNEQYF	TGTGCCAGCACCGTAGGGCGGGAGTCCAACGAGCAGTACTTC
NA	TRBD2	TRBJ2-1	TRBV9	CASSVALSGRALNEQFF	TGTGCCAGCAGCGTAGCCCTTAGCGGGAGGGCCCTCAATGAGCAGTTCTTC
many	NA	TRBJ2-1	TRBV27	CASSLGGTYNEQFF	TGTGCCAGCAGTTTAGGGGGGACCTACAATGAGCAGTTCTTC
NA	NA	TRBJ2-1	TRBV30	CAWRRLAPYNEQFF	TGTGCCTGGAGGCGGCTAGCGCCCTACAATGAGCAGTTCTTC
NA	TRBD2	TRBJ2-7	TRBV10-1	CASRASGTYEQYF	TGCGCCAGCCGGGCTAGCGGGACCTACGAGCAGTACTTC
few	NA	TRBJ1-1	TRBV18	CASSPRAGETEAFF	TGTGCCAGCTCACCCCGGGCAGGGGAGACTGAAGCTTTCTTT
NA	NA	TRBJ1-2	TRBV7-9	CASSPQEFYGYTF	TGTGCCAGCAGCCCACAGGAGTTCTATGGCTACACCTTC
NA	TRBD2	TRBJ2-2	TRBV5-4	CASSGGRGGGRPPGELFF	TGTGCCAGCAGCGGGGGGCGGGGTGGCGGGAGGCCCCCCGGGGAGCTGTTTTTT
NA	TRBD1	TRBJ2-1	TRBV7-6	CASSSDRAYNEQFF	TGTGCCAGCAGCTCCGACAGGGCTTACAATGAGCAGTTCTTC
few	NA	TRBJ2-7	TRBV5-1	CASSLEPSVSYEQYF	TGCGCCAGCAGCTTGGAGCCTAGCGTTTCCTACGAGCAGTACTTC
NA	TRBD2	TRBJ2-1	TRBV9	CASSPRLAGTYNEQFF	TGTGCCAGCAGCCCCCGGCTAGCGGGGACCTACAATGAGCAGTTCTTC
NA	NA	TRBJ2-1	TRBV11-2	CASSLGSLVNEQFF	TGTGCCAGCAGCTTAGGGAGTCTAGTCAATGAGCAGTTCTTC
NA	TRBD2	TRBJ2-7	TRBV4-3	CASSQDRPVPGLAGGFEQYF	TGCGCCAGCAGCCAAGATCGGCCCGTCCCGGGACTAGCGGGGGGTTTTGAGCAGTACTTC
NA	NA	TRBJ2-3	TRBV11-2	CASSLGSRLPGTQYF	TGTGCCAGCAGCTTAGGAAGTAGACTCCCGGGTACGCAGTATTTT
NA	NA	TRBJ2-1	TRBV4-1	CASSLPQGMGEQFF	TGCGCCAGCAGCCTACCGCAGGGGATGGGTGAGCAGTTCTTC
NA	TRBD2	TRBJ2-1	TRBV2	CASPLLAGGPWFF	TGTGCCAGCCCGTTACTAGCGGGAGGGCCCTGGTTCTTC
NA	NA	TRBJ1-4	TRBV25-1	CASSEFRGGGDEKLFF	TGTGCCAGCAGTGAATTCCGGGGAGGAGGGGATGAAAAACTGTTTTTT
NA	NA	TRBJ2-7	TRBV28	CASSSSGITYEQYF	TGTGCCAGCAGTTCCTCCGGGATTACTTACGAGCAGTACTTC
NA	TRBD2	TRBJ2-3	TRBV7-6	CASSLLLAGGSDTQYF	TGTGCCAGCAGCTTATTGCTAGCGGGAGGCTCGGATACGCAGTATTTT
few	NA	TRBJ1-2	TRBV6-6	CASSDGQTNYGYTF	TGTGCCAGCAGTGACGGACAGACTAACTATGGCTACACCTTC
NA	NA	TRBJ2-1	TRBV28	CASSLPGFSNEQFF	TGTGCCAGCAGTTTACCGGGGTTTTCGAATGAGCAGTTCTTC
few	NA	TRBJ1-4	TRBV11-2	CASSLAAGELEKLFF	TGTGCCAGCTCCCTGGCGGCAGGGGAGCTTGAAAAACTGTTTTTT
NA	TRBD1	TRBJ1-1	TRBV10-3	CATRGTGGAEAFF	TGTGCCACCCGCGGGACAGGGGGCGCGGAGGCTTTCTTT
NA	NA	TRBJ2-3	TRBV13	CASSLVRKGADTQYF	TGTGCCAGCAGCTTAGTGAGAAAGGGGGCAGATACGCAGTATTTT
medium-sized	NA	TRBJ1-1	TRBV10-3	CAISEGLNTEAFF	TGTGCCATCAGTGAGGGCCTGAACACTGAAGCTTTCTTT
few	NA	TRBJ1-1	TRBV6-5	CASCTGNTEAFF	TGTGCCAGCTGTACGGGGAACACTGAAGCTTTCTTT
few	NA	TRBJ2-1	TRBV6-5	CASSTRSEQFF	TGTGCCAGCAGCACGAGATCTGAGCAGTTCTTC
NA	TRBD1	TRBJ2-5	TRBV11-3	CASSLGQGAQETQYF	TGTGCCAGCAGCTTAGGGCAGGGGGCACAGGAGACCCAGTACTTC
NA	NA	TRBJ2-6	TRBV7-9	CASSLSRSSGANVLTF	TGTGCCAGCAGCTTATCGCGGAGCTCTGGGGCCAACGTCCTGACTTTC
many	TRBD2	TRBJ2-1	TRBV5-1	CASSLPPGTSGSSYNEQFF	TGCGCCAGCAGCTTGCCGCCCGGGACTAGCGGGAGCTCCTACAATGAGCAGTTCTTC
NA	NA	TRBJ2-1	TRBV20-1	CSAPRRNEQFF	TGCAGTGCCCCCCGGAGAAATGAGCAGTTCTTC
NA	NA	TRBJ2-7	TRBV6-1	CASRNHRETKFEQYF	TGTGCCAGCAGAAATCACCGGGAAACGAAGTTCGAGCAGTACTTC
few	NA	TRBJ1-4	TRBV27	CASKGGPGVSTNEKLFF	TGTGCCAGCAAGGGGGGGCCAGGGGTCTCAACTAATGAAAAACTGTTTTTT
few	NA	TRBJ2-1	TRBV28	CASSSPGTARYNEQFF	TGTGCCAGCAGTTCCCCCGGGACTGCCCGTTACAATGAGCAGTTCTTC
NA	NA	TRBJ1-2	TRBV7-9	CASSLAAASGNYGYTF	TGTGCCAGCAGCTTAGCTGCGGCTTCGGGTAACTATGGCTACACCTTC
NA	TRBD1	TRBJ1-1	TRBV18	CASSPGTGNMNTEAFF	TGTGCCAGCTCACCAGGGACAGGGAATATGAACACTGAAGCTTTCTTT
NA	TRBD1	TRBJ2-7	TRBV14	CASSPRTGGSEQYF	TGTGCCAGCAGCCCCAGGACAGGGGGGTCCGAGCAGTACTTC
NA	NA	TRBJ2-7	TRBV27	CASSFVSGVMEQYF	TGTGCCAGCAGTTTCGTCTCGGGGGTGATGGAGCAGTACTTC
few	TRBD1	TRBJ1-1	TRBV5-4	CASSSRTGGTEAFF	TGTGCCAGCAGCTCGAGGACAGGGGGGACTGAAGCTTTCTTT
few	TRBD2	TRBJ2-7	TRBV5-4	CASSLPGLAGGNAYEQYF	TGTGCCAGCAGCCTACCGGGACTAGCGGGAGGAAATGCCTACGAGCAGTACTTC
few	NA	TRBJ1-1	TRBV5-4	CASSSTVNEAFF	TGTGCCAGCAGCTCGACTGTAAATGAAGCTTTCTTT
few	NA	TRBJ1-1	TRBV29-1	CSVLRDTLVNTEAFF	TGCAGCGTGCTACGGGACACCCTAGTCAACACTGAAGCTTTCTTT
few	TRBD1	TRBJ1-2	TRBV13	CASSLGSGTGHGYTF	TGTGCCAGCAGCTTAGGCTCCGGGACAGGGCATGGCTACACCTTC
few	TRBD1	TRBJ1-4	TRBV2	CASSSDRGGEKLFF	TGTGCCAGCAGCTCGGACAGGGGGGGTGAAAAACTGTTTTTT
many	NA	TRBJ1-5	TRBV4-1	CASSPSEEVQPQHF	TGCGCCAGCAGCCCCTCCGAGGAGGTACAGCCCCAGCATTTT
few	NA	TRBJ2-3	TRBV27	CASSPGGDTQYF	TGTGCCAGCAGTCCAGGGGGGGATACGCAGTATTTT
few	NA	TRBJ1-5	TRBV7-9	CASSQQDSNQPQHF	TGTGCCAGCAGCCAACAGGATAGCAATCAGCCCCAGCATTTT
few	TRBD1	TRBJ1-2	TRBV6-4	CASRRTGDSLFGYTF	TGTGCCAGCAGAAGGACAGGGGATTCTTTGTTTGGCTACACCTTC
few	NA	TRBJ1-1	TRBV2	CASSAGTKNTEAFF	TGTGCCAGCAGTGCCGGGACAAAGAACACTGAAGCTTTCTTT
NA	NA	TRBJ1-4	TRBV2	CASRALIATNEKLFF	TGTGCCAGCAGGGCATTGATTGCAACTAATGAAAAACTGTTTTTT
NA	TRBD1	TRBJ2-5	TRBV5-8	CASSADRRRETQYF	TGTGCCAGCAGCGCGGACAGGCGGAGAGAGACCCAGTACTTC